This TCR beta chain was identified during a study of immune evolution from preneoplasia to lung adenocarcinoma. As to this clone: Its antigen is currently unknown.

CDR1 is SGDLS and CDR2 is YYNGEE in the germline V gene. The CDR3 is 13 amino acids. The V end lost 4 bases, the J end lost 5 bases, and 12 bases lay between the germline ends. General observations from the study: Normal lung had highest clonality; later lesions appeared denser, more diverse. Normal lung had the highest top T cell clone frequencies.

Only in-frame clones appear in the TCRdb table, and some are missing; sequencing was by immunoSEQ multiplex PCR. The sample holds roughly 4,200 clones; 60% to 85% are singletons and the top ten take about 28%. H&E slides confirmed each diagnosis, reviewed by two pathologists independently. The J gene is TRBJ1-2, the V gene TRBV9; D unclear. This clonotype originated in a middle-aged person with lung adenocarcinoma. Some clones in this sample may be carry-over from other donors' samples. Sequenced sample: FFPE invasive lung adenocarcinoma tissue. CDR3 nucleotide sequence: TGTGCCAGCAGCCCATACCTTACTTATGGCTACACCTTC. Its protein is CASSPYLTYGYTF.